One sample yielded the 26 T cell receptor beta chains listed below, sequenced in a study of blood T cell repertoires in COVID-19 (TCRdb year 2020). Library preparation was by the immunoSEQ multiplex PCR assay. This is the immuneACCESS table as TCRdb keeps it, with only in-frame sequences that have V and J called. A part of the clones is gone; compared with another copy, unresolved V genes explain less than half, and the rest is unexplained. This sample holds some 74,000 clones; 90% to 95% were observed only once. Clones ranked in the top ten supply about 2.5% of the sample. Specimen: peripheral blood. The receptor set was obtained from a man aged 50 or older with COVID-19, enrolled during active disease.

The V call is TRBV11-2, the J call TRBJ1-3; perhaps TRBD1 as D (5 bases). The CDR3 is made up of 18 amino acids. V was clipped by 6 bases and J by 1 base, with 22 bases between them. Germline loops: CDR1 SGHAT, CDR2 FQNNGV. CDR3 loop: CASRYRGFGNRSGNTIYF. As DNA, the CDR3 is TGTGCCAGCAGATATAGGGGTTTTGGCAATCGTTCTGGAAACACCATATATTTT.

The V and J genes are TRBV6-5 and TRBJ1-2; 9 positions match TRBD1. V dropped 2 bases and J dropped 4; count of bases not matched to a gene: 5. The CDR3 sequence is 15 residues long. Germline V gene data show CDR1 as MNHEY and CDR2 as SVGAGI. The CDR3 sequence: CASSYGTGYPYGYTF. CDR3 coding DNA: TGTGCCAGCAGTTACGGGACAGGGTATCCCTATGGCTACACCTTC.

The chain joins TRBV9 to TRBJ2-3; 9 bases map to TRBD1. V shed 3 bases and J 5 bases; nucleotides not matched to a gene: 7. Germline loops: CDR1 SGDLS, CDR2 YYNGEE. This CDR3 has 15 residues. The CDR3 sequence: CASSEQGQGKDTQYF. The CDR3 DNA follows: TGTGCCAGCAGCGAACAGGGACAGGGTAAAGATACGCAGTATTTT.

This clone has just one count. CDR3 sequence reads: CASSSSSGSTDTQYF. In DNA form, the CDR3 reads TGTGCCAGTAGTTCATCTAGCGGCAGCACAGATACGCAGTATTTT. The V gene is TRBV19, the J gene TRBJ2-3, with 7 positions matching TRBD2. CDR3 length: 15 residues. V was pared by 5 bases and J by 0 bases, with 5 bases of the junction left unmatched. Germline V gives CDR1 LNHDA, CDR2 SQIVND (reference sequence). Together with reference TRBV19 and TRBJ2-3, the CDR3 gives the full variable domain: DGGITQSPKYLFRKEGQNVTLSCEQNLNHDAMYWYRQDPGQGLRLIYYSQIVNDFQKGDIAEGYSVSREKKESFPLTVTSAQKNPTAFYLCASSSSSGSTDTQYFGPGTRLTVL.

The chain is built from TRBV30 and TRBJ2-1, with TRBD2 identical over 7 bases. CDR1 and CDR2 (germline): GTSNPN, SVGIG (reference sequence). The CDR3 consists of 14 residues. V shed 3 bases, J shed 7 bases, and the junction held 9 bases outside the gene matches. DNA for the CDR3: TGTGCCTGGAGAACCGGGACTACACTAAATGAGCAGTTCTTC. It specifies CAWRTGTTLNEQFF. Drawing the rest from reference TRBV30 and TRBJ2-1, the complete variable domain is SQTIHQWPATLVQPVGSPLSLECTVEGTSNPNLYWYRQAAGRGLQLLFYSVGIGQISSEVPQNLSASRPQDRQFILSSKKLLLSDSGFYLCAWRTGTTLNEQFFGPGTRLTVL.

The CDR3 region is CASSSSMGQYYGYTF. DNA for the CDR3: TGTGCCAGCAGTTCTTCAATGGGACAGTACTATGGCTACACCTTC. The rearrangement uses TRBV6-5 and TRBJ1-2, with 7 bases aligning to TRBD1. Germline V CDR1 and CDR2: MNHEY, SVGAGI. The CDR3 consists of 15 residues. J was trimmed by 3 bases and V by 4 bases; bases with no gene match: 8.

V usage is TRBV11-1 and J usage is TRBJ1-4, with D unresolved. This CDR3 comprises 15 residues. Deletions cut 0 bases from V and 1 base from J, with 6 bases between. CDR1 is SGHAT, CDR2 FQDESV, per germline (reference sequence). CDR3 residues: CASSLAPGTNEKLFF. The CDR3 nucleotides are TGTGCCAGCAGCTTAGCGCCGGGAACTAATGAAAAACTGTTTTTT.

In this sample, this clone turned up a few times. This chain links TRBV28 with TRBJ1-5, with D perhaps matching TRBD1 (5 bases). Between the trimmed V and J ends, which lost 6 bases and 1 base, there was a span of 16 bases. The CDR3 sequence is 16 residues long. Germline V gives CDR1 MDHEN, CDR2 SYDVKM. In DNA form, the CDR3 reads TGTGCCAGCAGGTTTAGTAGGGCAGGGAGCAATCAGCCCCAGCATTTT. Translated, it gives CASRFSRAGSNQPQHF.

The V call is TRBV6-5, the J call TRBJ1-5; D perhaps matches TRBD1 (5 bases). Trimming removed 6 bases at V and 1 base at J, with 13 bases between. Germline V gene sequence: CDR1 MNHEY, CDR2 SVGAGI. The CDR3 is 15 amino acids. The CDR3 loop is CASRPARGSNQPQHF. The DNA for the CDR3 is TGTGCCAGCAGGCCGGCCCGGGGGAGCAATCAGCCCCAGCATTTT.

The chain has TRBV19 and TRBJ2-3; TRBD2 agrees at 10 bases. The CDR3 is 14 residues long. After removal of 8 bases from V and 1 base from J, the junction contained 3 bases not matched to a gene. CDR1 is LNHDA and CDR2 is SQIVND in the germline V gene (reference sequence). CDR3 amino acids: CASGTSARTDTQYF. The CDR3 DNA sequence: TGTGCCAGTGGGACTAGCGCGCGCACAGATACGCAGTATTTT.

The chain couples TRBV6-1 to TRBJ2-7; 8 bases agree with TRBD1. V shed 2 bases and J 2 bases; nucleotides not matched to a gene: 5. The CDR3 has 15 residues. The germline V gene has CDR1 MNHNS and CDR2 SASEGT. The CDR3 DNA follows: TGTGCCAGCAGTGAATACCCGGGACAGGCCTACGAGCAGTACTTC. This codes for CASSEYPGQAYEQYF.

The J gene is TRBJ1-6, the V gene TRBV3-1 (or the pseudogene TRBV3-2); 7 positions match TRBD1. Looked up from germline, CDR1 is LGHDT and CDR2 is YNNKEL (reference sequence). With V trimmed by 5 bases and J by 10 bases, 8 bases remained unmatched. This CDR3 comprises 14 residues. CDR3: CASSSDRSGSPLHF. The DNA of the CDR3 is TGTGCCAGCAGCTCGGACAGGTCGGGGTCACCCCTCCACTTT.

The chain employs TRBV7-2 and TRBJ2-3; TRBD2 agrees at 12 bases. Germline CDR1 SGHTA, CDR2 FQGNSA. The CDR3 has 19 amino acids. J gave up 4 bases and V 1 base, and 12 bases lay outside the gene matches. CDR3 sequence (DNA): TGTGCCAGCAGCTTAGTATCCCCTAGCGGGAGGGCCGCCGCAGATACGCAGTATTTT. Its protein product is CASSLVSPSGRAAADTQYF.

V usage is TRBV7-8 and J usage is TRBJ2-7, with D possibly matching TRBD2 (7 bases). The CDR3 is 13 residues long. The V gene's germline CDR1 is SGHVS and CDR2 FQNEAQ. V lost 5 bases, J lost 4 bases, and 12 bases lay in between. This chain's CDR3 is CASSRRGGYEQYF. CDR3 DNA: TGTGCCAGCAGCCGTAGGGGGGGGTACGAGCAGTACTTC.

The chain couples TRBV2 to TRBJ2-4; D remains ambiguous. V was clipped by 4 bases and J by 5 bases, with 9 bases between them. The CDR3 contains 13 residues. Germline-derived CDR1 and CDR2 are SNHLY and FYNNEI. The CDR3 sequence is CASSAGSQNIQYF. The CDR3 DNA is TGTGCCAGCAGTGCAGGCAGCCAAAACATTCAGTACTTC.

V is TRBV4-3 and J is TRBJ2-1; TRBD2 might be the D (5 bases). V was pared by 2 bases and J by 3 bases, with 14 bases between. Germline CDR1 reads LGHNA; CDR2 reads YSLEER. The CDR3 runs to 16 residues. The chain's CDR3 is CASSQWSASSYNEQFF. CDR3 nucleotides: TGCGCCAGCAGCCAATGGTCGGCTAGCAGCTACAATGAGCAGTTCTTC.

The chain has TRBV12-1 and TRBJ2-7; TRBD2, the table's D call, lacks a check against the DNA. TRBV12-1 is an annotated pseudogene. The CDR3 is made up of 13 amino acids. In DNA form, the CDR3 reads TGTGCCAGCAGCTTGATCGGGACCTACGAGCAGTACGTC. Amino acids: CASSLIGTYEQYV.

The CDR3 DNA reads TGTGCCAGCAGCTCTGGACTAGCGGGGGGTCTCGAGCAGTACTTC. Its translation is CASSSGLAGGLEQYF. The chain recombines TRBV13 with TRBJ2-7, with TRBD2 matching over 14 bases. This CDR3 spans 15 amino acids. The germline CDR1 and CDR2 sequences are PRHDT and FYEKMQ (reference sequence). Trimming cost V 4 bases and J 6 bases; bases outside gene matches: 5.

In regard to this clone: One end of the junction does not line up with germline, which may come from a read error. The rearrangement links TRBV6-2 or TRBV6-3 to TRBJ1-2, with 8 bases matching TRBD1. The CDR3 sequence is 13 residues long. Germline CDR1 MNHEY, CDR2 SVGEGT. In nucleotides, the CDR3 is TGTACCAGCAGTTCCGGACAGGGTGAGGGCTACACCTTC. Protein product: CTSSSGQGEGYTF.

V gene TRBV6-6 combines with J gene TRBJ2-1; TRBD2 agrees at 14 bases. This CDR3 contains 17 residues. The ends lost 5 bases at V and 0 bases at J; junction bases unmatched: 3. Germline-derived CDR1 and CDR2 are MNHNY and SVGAGI (reference sequence). The CDR3 sequence is CASSPTSGRGSYNEQFF. CDR3 DNA: TGTGCCAGCAGTCCGACTAGCGGGAGGGGCTCCTACAATGAGCAGTTCTTC.

The V and J genes are TRBV7-8 and TRBJ1-6; tentative D call: TRBD1 (6 bases). Germline V gene data show CDR1 as SGHVS and CDR2 as FQNEAQ. The CDR3 length is 15 residues. V dropped 5 bases and J dropped 7 bases, with 15 bases sitting between them. CDR3 sequence (DNA): TGTGCCAGCAGCAGGTCGACAGGCCCCAATTCACCCCTCCACTTT. It is translated as CASSRSTGPNSPLHF.

The chain combines TRBV23-1 with TRBJ2-1; no firm D call. TRBV23-1 is recorded as an ORF, its role being uncertain. Trimming left V 0 bases short and J 5 bases short, with 8 bases between. This CDR3 contains 14 residues. CDR3 DNA sequence: TGCGCCAGCAGTCAATCGACAACTCACAATGAGCAGTTCTTC. Translating it yields CASSQSTTHNEQFF.

V and J are TRBV4-1 and TRBJ2-7; TRBD1 might be the D (6 bases). Trimming took off 4 bases at V and 6 bases at J, with 16 bases between the two ends. The germline gives CDR1 MGHRA, CDR2 YSYEKL. The CDR3 has 14 amino acids. CDR3 in amino acids: CASSRGQTFGEQYF. In DNA, the CDR3 is TGCGCCAGCAGCCGGGGACAAACATTTGGCGAGCAGTACTTC.

The V and J genes are TRBV6-1 and TRBJ2-1; D is perhaps TRBD2 (5 bases). The CDR3 contains 14 residues. Trimming took off 2 bases at V and 3 bases at J, with 8 bases between the two ends. CDR1 and CDR2 (germline): MNHNS, SASEGT. CDR3 loop: CASSETGDYNEQFF. The DNA of the CDR3 is TGTGCCAGCAGTGAAACCGGGGACTACAATGAGCAGTTCTTC.

This clone was counted between two and nine times. The chain is built from TRBV9 and TRBJ1-2; 8 bases agree with TRBD1. The CDR3 contains 13 residues. Trimming removed 1 base from V and 8 bases from J; junction bases left unmatched: 4. Germline V gene sequence: CDR1 SGDLS, CDR2 YYNGEE. The CDR3 region has the DNA TGTGCCAGCAGCGTATCGGGACAGGCCGGCTACACCTTC. Encoded protein: CASSVSGQAGYTF.

This clone was recorded a few times. The chain has TRBV5-1 and TRBJ2-3; 10 positions agree with TRBD2. The CDR3 is 15 amino acids. Per the germline V gene, CDR1 is SGHRS and CDR2 is YFSETQ. The junction had 1 base not matched to a gene; V was cut back by 2 bases and J by 1 base. The CDR3 region is CASSFGTSGTDTQYF. The DNA of the CDR3 is TGCGCCAGCAGCTTCGGGACTAGCGGCACAGATACGCAGTATTTT.